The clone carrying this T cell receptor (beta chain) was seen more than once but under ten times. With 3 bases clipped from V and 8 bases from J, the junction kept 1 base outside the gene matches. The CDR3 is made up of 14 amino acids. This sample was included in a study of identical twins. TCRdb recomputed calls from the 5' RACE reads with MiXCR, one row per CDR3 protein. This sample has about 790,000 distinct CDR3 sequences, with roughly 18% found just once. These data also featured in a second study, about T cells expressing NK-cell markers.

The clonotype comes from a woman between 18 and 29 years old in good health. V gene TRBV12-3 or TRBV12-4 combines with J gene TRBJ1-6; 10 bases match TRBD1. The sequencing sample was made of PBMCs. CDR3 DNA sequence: TGTGCCAGCAGTTTGGGACAGGGGCATTCACCCCTCCACTTT. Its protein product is CASSLGQGHSPLHF.